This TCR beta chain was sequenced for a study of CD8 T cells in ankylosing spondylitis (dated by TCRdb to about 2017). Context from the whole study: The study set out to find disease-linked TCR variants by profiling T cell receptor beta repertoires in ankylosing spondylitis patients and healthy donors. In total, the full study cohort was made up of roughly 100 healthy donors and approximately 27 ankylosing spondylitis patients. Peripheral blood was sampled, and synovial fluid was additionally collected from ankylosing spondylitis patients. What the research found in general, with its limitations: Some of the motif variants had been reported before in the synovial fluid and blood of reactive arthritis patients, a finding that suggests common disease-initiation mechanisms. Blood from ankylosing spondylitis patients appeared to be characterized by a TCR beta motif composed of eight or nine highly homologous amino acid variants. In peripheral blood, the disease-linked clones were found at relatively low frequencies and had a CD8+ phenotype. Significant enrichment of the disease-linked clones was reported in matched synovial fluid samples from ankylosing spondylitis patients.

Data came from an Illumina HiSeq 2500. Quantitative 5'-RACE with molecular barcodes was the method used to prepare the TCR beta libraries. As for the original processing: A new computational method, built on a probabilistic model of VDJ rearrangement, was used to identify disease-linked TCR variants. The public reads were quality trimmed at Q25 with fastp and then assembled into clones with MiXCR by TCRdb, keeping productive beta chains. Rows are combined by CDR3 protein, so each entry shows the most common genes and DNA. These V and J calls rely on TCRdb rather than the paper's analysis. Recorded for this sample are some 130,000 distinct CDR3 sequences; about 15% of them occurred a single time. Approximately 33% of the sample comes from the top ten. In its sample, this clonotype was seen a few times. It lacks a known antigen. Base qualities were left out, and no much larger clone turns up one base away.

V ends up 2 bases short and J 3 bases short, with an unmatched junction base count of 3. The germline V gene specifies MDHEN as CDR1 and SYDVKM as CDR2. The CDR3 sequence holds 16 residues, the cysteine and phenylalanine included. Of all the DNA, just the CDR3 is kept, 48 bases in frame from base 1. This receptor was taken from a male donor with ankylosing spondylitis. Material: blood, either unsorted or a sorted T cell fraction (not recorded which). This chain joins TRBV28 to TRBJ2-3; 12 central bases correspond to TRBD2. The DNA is TGTGCCAGCAGTTTAGTCGGGACTAGCGGGACAGATACGCAGTATTTT. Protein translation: CASSLVGTSGTDTQYF.